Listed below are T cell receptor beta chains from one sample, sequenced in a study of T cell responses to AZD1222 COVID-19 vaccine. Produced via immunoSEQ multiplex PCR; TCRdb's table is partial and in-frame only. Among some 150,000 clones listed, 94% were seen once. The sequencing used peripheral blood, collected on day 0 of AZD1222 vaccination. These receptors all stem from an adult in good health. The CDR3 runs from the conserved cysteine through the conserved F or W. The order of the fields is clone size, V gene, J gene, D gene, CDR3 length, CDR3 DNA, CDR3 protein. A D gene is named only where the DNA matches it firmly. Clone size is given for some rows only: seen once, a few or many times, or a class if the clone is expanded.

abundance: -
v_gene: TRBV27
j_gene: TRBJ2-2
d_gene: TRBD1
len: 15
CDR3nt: TGTGCCAGCAGTTACAGGGGGCACTACACCGGGGAGCTGTTTTTT
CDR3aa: CASSYRGHYTGELFF

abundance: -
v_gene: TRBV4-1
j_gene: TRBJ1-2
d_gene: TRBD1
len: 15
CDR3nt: TGCGCCAGCAGCCAGGGGGCTCAGGGGGCCTATGGCTACACCTTC
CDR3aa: CASSQGAQGAYGYTF

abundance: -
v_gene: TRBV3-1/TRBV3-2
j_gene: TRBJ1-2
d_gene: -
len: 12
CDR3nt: TGTGCCAGCAGCCAAGAGAGCAGGGCAGCCACCTTC
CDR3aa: CASSQESRAATF

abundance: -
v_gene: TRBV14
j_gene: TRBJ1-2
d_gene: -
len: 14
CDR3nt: TGTGCCAGCAGCGAAAGATCGGGATGGGATGGCTACACCTTC
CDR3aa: CASSERSGWDGYTF

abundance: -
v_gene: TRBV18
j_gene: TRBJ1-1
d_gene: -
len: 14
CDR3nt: TGTGCCAGCTCACCAGGACGCCTGAACACTGAAGCTTTCTTT
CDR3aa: CASSPGRLNTEAFF

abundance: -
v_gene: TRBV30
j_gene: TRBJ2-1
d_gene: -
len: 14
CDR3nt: TGTGCCTGGGACCCGGGGCCTAGGAACGGTGAGCAGTTCTTC
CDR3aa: CAWDPGPRNGEQFF

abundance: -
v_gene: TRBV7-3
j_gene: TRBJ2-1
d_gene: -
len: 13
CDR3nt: TGTGCCAGCAGCTCCACATCGTCCGTTGAGCAGTTCTTC
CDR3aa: CASSSTSSVEQFF

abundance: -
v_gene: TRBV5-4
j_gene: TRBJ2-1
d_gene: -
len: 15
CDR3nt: TGTGCCAGCAGCCCCGGGACTGGGAGTTTCAATGAGCAGTTCTTC
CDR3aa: CASSPGTGSFNEQFF

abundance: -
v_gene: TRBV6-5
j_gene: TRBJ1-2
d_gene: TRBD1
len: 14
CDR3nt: TGTGCCAGCAGTCCAGGGGGCTGGAACTATGGCTACACCTTC
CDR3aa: CASSPGGWNYGYTF

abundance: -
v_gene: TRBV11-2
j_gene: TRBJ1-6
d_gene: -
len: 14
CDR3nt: TGTGCCAGCAGCACCAGACAGGAGAATTCACCCCTCCACTTT
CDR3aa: CASSTRQENSPLHF

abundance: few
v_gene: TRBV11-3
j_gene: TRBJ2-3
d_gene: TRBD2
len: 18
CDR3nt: TGTGCCAGCAGCTTAGGCTACACTAGCGGGGGGTCCACAGATACGCAGTATTTT
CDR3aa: CASSLGYTSGGSTDTQYF

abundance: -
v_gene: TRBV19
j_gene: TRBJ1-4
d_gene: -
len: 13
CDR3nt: TGTGCCAGTAGGACCGGAAAGAATGAAAAACTGTTTTTT
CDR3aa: CASRTGKNEKLFF

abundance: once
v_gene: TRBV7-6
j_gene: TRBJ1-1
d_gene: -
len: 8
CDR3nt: TGTGCCAGCGCTGAAGCTTTCTTT
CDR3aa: CASAEAFF

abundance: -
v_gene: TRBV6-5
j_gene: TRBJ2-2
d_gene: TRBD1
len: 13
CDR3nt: TGTGCCGGAAGACAGGGGTACACCGGGGAGCTGTTTTTT
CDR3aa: CAGRQGYTGELFF

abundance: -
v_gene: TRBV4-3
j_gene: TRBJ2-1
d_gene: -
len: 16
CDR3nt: TGCGCCAGCAGCCAAGATTCGGGGGCCTTCTACAATGAGCAGTTCTTC
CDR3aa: CASSQDSGAFYNEQFF

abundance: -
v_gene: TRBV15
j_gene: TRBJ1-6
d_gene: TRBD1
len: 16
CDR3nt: TGTGCCACCAGCGTCTGGACAGGGCCGAATAATTCACCCCTCCACTTT
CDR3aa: CATSVWTGPNNSPLHF

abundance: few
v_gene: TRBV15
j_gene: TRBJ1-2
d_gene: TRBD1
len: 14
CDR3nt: TGTGCCACCAGCAGAGGAGGGGGCACCTATGGCTACACCTTC
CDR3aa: CATSRGGGTYGYTF

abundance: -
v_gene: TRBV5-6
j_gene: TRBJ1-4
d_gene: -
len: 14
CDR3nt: TGTGCCAGCAGCTTGGGCAGGGGTAAGGAAAAACTGTTTTTT
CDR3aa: CASSLGRGKEKLFF

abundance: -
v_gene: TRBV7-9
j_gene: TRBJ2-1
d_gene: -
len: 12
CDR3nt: TGTGCCAGCATCCCTATGGCGAATGAGCAGTTCTTC
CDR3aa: CASIPMANEQFF

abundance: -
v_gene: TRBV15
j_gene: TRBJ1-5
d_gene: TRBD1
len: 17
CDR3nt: TGTGCCACCAGCAGAGATCGGGTCCAGGGGGGGAGACAGCCCCAGCATTTT
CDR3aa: CATSRDRVQGGRQPQHF

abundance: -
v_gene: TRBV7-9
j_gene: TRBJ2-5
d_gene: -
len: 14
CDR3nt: TGTGCCAGCAGCTTAGTTGGGGGATGGGAGACCCAGTACTTC
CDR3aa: CASSLVGGWETQYF

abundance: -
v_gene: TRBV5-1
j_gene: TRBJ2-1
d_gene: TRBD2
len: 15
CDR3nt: TGCGCCAGCAGCGCGACTAGCGGGAATCACAATGAGCAGTTCTTC
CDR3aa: CASSATSGNHNEQFF

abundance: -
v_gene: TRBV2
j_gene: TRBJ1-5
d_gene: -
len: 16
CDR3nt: TGTGCCAGCAGCCACCCGGTCGGGGGGTACAATCAGCCCCAGCATTTT
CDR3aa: CASSHPVGGYNQPQHF

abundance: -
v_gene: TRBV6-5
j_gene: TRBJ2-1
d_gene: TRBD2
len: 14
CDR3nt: TGTGCCAGCAGACGCCGGGACTACCCCAATGAGCAGTTCTTC
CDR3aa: CASRRRDYPNEQFF

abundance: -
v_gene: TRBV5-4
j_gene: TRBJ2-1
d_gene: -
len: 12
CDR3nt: TGTGCCAGCAGCTTCGTAACAGGTGAGCAGTTCTTC
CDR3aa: CASSFVTGEQFF

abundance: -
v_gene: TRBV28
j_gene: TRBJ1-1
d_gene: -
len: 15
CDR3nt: TGTGCCAGCAGTTTAACCGAACGAAAGGTACCTGAAGCTTTCTTT
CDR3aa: CASSLTERKVPEAFF

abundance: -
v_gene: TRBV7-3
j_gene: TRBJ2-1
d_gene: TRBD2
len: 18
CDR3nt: TGTGCCAGCAGCTTGAAGGCGGGAGGCTCGGGATTGTACAATGAGCAGTTCTTC
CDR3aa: CASSLKAGGSGLYNEQFF

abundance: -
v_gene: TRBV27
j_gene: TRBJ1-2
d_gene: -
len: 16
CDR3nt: TGTGCCAGCAGTTTGGTGGGACCTAGAGCTAACTATGGCTACACCTTC
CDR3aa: CASSLVGPRANYGYTF

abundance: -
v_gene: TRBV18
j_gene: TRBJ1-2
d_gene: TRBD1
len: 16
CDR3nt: TGTGCCAGCTCACCACTCAGGGGGGCCGCTAACTATGGCTACACCTTC
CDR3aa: CASSPLRGAANYGYTF

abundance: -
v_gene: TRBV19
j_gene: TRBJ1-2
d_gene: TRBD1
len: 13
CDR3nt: TGTGCCAGTAGTATAGCAGGGGGCAGTGGCTACACCTTC
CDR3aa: CASSIAGGSGYTF

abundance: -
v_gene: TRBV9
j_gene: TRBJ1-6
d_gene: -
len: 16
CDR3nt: TGTGCCAGCAGCGTAGATTTTGGGCTCAATAATTCACCCCTCCACTTT
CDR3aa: CASSVDFGLNNSPLHF

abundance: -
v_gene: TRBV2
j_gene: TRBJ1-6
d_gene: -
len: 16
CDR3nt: TGTGCCAGCAGTCTATTCGGAAGCTCCTATAATTCACCCCTCCACTTT
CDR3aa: CASSLFGSSYNSPLHF

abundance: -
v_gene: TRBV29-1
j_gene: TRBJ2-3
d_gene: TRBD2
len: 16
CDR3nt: TGCAGCGTGAGGAGGCCAGCGGGGACGCCCACAGATACGCAGTATTTT
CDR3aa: CSVRRPAGTPTDTQYF

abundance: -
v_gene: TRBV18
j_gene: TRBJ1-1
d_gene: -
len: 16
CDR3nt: TGTGCCAGCTCACCGGCTGAAGGGGGTCGGAACACTGAAGCTTTCTTT
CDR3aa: CASSPAEGGRNTEAFF

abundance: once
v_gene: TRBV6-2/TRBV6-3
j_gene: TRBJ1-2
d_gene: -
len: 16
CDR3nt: TGTGCCAGCAGTTACTCGAGTGGTCACAAGAACTATGGCTACACCTTC
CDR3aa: CASSYSSGHKNYGYTF

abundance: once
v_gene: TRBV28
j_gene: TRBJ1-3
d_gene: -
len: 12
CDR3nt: TGTGCCAGCAGTTTTCCTGGAAACACCATATATTTT
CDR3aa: CASSFPGNTIYF

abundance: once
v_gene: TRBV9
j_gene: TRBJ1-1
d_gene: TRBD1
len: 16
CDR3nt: TGTGCCAGCAGCGACCCGGGGACAGGGGGTTGGACTGAAGCTTTCTTT
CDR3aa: CASSDPGTGGWTEAFF

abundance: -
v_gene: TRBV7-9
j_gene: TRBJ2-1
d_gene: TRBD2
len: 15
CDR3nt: TGTGCCAGCAGCTTAGGGGGACTAGCGGGAAACGAGCAGTTCTTC
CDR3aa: CASSLGGLAGNEQFF

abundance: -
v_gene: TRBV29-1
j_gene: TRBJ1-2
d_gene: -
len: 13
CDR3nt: TGCAGCGTTCGTCGACGGAGTGATGGGGGCTACACCTTC
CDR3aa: CSVRRRSDGGYTF

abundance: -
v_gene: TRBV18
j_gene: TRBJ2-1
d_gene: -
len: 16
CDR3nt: TGTGCCAGCTCACCACAGCCTACAGGGGGGGGGAATGAGCAGTTCTTC
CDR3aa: CASSPQPTGGGNEQFF

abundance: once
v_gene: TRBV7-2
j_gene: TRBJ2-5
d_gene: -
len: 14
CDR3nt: TGTGCCAGCAGCGACCCTGGGCTGCGTGAGACCCAGTACTTC
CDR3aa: CASSDPGLRETQYF

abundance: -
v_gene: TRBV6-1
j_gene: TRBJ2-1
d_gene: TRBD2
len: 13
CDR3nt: TGTGCCAGCAGTGAAGAGCTAGCGGGAGGGCAGTTCTTC
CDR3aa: CASSEELAGGQFF

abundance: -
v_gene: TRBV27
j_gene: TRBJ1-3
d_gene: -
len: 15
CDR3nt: TGTGCCAGCAGTTCCTCCGGAAGCTCTGGAAACACCATATATTTT
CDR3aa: CASSSSGSSGNTIYF

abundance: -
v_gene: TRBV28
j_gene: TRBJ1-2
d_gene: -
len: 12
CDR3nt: TGTGCCAGCAGTTTATCCGGCGCTGGCTACACCTTC
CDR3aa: CASSLSGAGYTF

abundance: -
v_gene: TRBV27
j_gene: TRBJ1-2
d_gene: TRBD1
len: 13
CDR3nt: TGTGCCAGCAAACTACAGGGGCACTATGGCTACACCTTC
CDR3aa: CASKLQGHYGYTF

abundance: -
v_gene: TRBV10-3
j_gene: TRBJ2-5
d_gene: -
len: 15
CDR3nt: TGTGCCACCCAGGGGAACGGGGGCGCACAAGAGACCCAGTACTTC
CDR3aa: CATQGNGGAQETQYF

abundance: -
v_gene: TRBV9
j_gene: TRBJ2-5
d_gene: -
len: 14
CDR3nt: TGTGCCAGCAGCGTAACGGCAGGGTGGGAGACCCAGTACTTC
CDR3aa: CASSVTAGWETQYF

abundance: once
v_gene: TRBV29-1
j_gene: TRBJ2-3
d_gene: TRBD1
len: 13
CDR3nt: TGCAGCGTTGGGGGACAGGGAGGAGATACGCAGTATTTT
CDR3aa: CSVGGQGGDTQYF

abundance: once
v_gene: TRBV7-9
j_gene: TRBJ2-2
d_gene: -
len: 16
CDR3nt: TGTGCCAGCAGCTTAACTGTAGCGACGAACACCGGGGAGCTGTTTTTT
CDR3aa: CASSLTVATNTGELFF

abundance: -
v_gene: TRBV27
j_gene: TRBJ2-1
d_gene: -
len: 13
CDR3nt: TGTGCCAGCAGTTTTCGTGGGAGCAATGAGCAGTTCTTC
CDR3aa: CASSFRGSNEQFF

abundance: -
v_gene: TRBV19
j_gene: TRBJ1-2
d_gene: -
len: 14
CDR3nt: TGTGCCAGTAGTACCGGACAGATTAACTATGGCTACACCTTC
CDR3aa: CASSTGQINYGYTF

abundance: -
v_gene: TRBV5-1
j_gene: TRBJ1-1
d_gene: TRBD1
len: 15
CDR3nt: TGCGCCAGCGGTGGGACAGGGGACGTGAACACTGAAGCTTTCTTT
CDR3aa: CASGGTGDVNTEAFF

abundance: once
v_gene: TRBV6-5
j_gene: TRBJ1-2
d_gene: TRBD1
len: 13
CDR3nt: TGTGCCACGACAGGGGTCGGGTTCTATGGCTACACCTTC
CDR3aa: CATTGVGFYGYTF

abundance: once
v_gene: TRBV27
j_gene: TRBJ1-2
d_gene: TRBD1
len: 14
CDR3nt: TGTGCCAGTAGGGGGACAGGTTTTTACTATGGCTACACCTTC
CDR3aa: CASRGTGFYYGYTF

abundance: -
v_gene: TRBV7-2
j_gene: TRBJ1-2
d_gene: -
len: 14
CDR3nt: TGTGCCAGCAGCTTTCATCGAGGAGGAGATGGCTACACCTTC
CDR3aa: CASSFHRGGDGYTF

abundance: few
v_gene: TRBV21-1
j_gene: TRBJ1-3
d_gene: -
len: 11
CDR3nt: TGTGCCAGCAGCATTGGGAAGACCATATATTTT
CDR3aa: CASSIGKTIYF

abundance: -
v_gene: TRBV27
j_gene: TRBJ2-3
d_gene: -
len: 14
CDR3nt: TGTGCCAGCAGAAAGCGGCGCCTCACAGATACGCAGTATTTT
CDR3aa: CASRKRRLTDTQYF

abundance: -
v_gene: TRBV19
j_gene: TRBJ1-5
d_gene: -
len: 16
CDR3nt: TGTGCCAGTAGTATCTCTAGGGGAGTCGGCAATCAGCCCCAGCATTTT
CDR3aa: CASSISRGVGNQPQHF

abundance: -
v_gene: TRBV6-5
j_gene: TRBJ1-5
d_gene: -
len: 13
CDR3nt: TGTGCCAGTATGGGGGGAGGAGGAGAGCCCCAGCATTTT
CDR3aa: CASMGGGGEPQHF

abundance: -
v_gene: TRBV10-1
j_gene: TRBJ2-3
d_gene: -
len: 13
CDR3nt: TGCGCCAGCAGTGAAGGGGGGACAGATACGCAGTATTTT
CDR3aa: CASSEGGTDTQYF